Below, 30 T cell receptor beta chains from the same sample are listed, as sequenced in a study of molecular identifiers for immune sequencing clone quantification. TCRdb passed the PCR reads through MiXCR, listing each CDR3 protein once. The profile shows some 650,000 distinct CDR3 sequences, 20% of them singletons. Sequencing was carried out using naive CD8+ T cells from blood, with Jurkat cell RNA spiked in. Described subset: FACS-sorted CD8+CD4-CCR7+CD45RA+ naive T cells. The receptor source for this set is a human donor in good health. Some libraries in this study had Jurkat cell RNA spiked in.

This clonotype was counted a single time. A much larger clone lies a single base off, so this may be a read error. This chain links TRBV15 with TRBJ2-3, with 12 bases that match TRBD2. CDR3 length: 18 amino acids. Germline trimming cut 1 base from V and 2 bases from J; bases unmatched to any gene: 7. Germline values: CDR1 LNHNV, CDR2 YYDKDF (reference sequence). The CDR3 DNA follows: TGTGCCACCAGCAGAGGTGCAGGACTAGCGGGGACCACAGATACGCAGTATTTT. The encoded protein is CATSRGAGLAGTTDTQYF.

This clonotype was observed at least ten times. This chain connects TRBV3-1 to TRBJ1-5; no clear D. Trimming took 1 base from V and 2 from J, leaving 9 bases between them. Per germline, CDR1 LGHDT and CDR2 YNNKEL (reference sequence). CDR3 length: 15 residues. The CDR3 protein is CASSQGHSRNQPQHF. CDR3 nucleotides: TGTGCCAGCAGCCAAGGTCACAGCCGCAATCAGCCCCAGCATTTT.

The sample holds many counts of this clonotype. The genes are TRBV20-1 and TRBJ2-5; 7 bases match TRBD2. Germline V lookup: CDR1 DFQATT, CDR2 SNEGSKA (reference sequence). With V trimmed by 3 bases and J by 4 bases, 5 bases remained unmatched. This CDR3 contains 13 residues. As DNA, the CDR3 is TGCAGTGCTAGTGGGGGGGGAATAGAGACCCAGTACTTC. Translation gives CSASGGGIETQYF.

Of note for this clonotype: At one boundary the junction diverges from the germline segment, which might be a read error. J is TRBJ2-1 and V is TRBV4-3; TRBD2 matches 7 bases. CDR1 is LGHNA and CDR2 is YSLEER in the germline V gene. The CDR3 has 17 amino acids. The CDR3 sequence: CASSQDAVGRDYNGQFF. DNA of the CDR3: TGCGCCAGCAGCCAAGATGCAGTGGGGAGGGATTACAATGGGCAGTTCTTC.

Concerning this clonotype itself: This sequence may be a read error, since a much larger clone differs from it by one base. The chain recombines TRBV20-1 with TRBJ2-3, with D unclear. The J call is in doubt because the DNA end fits TRBJ1-5 better. Germline CDR1 and CDR2: DFQATT and SNEGSKA (reference sequence). The CDR3 runs to 17 residues. The CDR3 sequence is CSARATAEWTRTDTQHF. CDR3 DNA sequence: TGCAGTGCTAGAGCTACCGCGGAGTGGACCCGCACAGATACGCAGCATTTT.

This clonotype occurred many times. The chain combines TRBV7-8 with TRBJ2-3; 7 bases are shared with TRBD1. The CDR3 is 16 residues long. V shed 0 bases, J shed 1 base, and the junction held 4 bases outside the gene matches. In germline, CDR1 is SGHVS, CDR2 FQNEAQ. In nucleotides, the CDR3 is TGTGCCAGCAGCTTAGCGTCCGACAGGGGCACAGATACGCAGTATTTT. Amino acids: CASSLASDRGTDTQYF.

This clonotype appeared many times. The chain links TRBV6-5 to TRBJ2-3; D tentatively reads TRBD1 or TRBD2 (5 bases each). Trimming took off 8 bases at V and 0 bases at J, with 9 bases between the two ends. Germline CDR1 MNHEY, CDR2 SVGAGI. This CDR3 comprises 13 residues. The CDR3 bases are TGTGCCAGCGGGGGTACTAGCACAGATACGCAGTATTTT. Its protein is CASGGTSTDTQYF.

At least ten counts were recorded for this clonotype. The chain is built from TRBV20-1 and TRBJ2-7, with 10 nucleotides matching TRBD2. Germline CDR1 and CDR2: DFQATT and SNEGSKA (reference sequence). The CDR3 is 14 residues long. Losses at the gene ends were 4 bases for V and 4 bases for J; bases not matched to a gene: 7. CDR3 coding DNA: TGCAGTGCTAATGCACTAGCGGGGCAGTACGAGCAGTACTTC. This codes for CSANALAGQYEQYF.

Details on this clonotype: This could be a read error, since a much larger clone is one nucleotide away. This chain uses TRBV27 with TRBJ2-5; 7 bases align to TRBD2. CDR1 is MNHEY and CDR2 is SMNVEV in the germline V gene (reference sequence). This CDR3 spans 20 amino acids. The CDR3 coding sequence is TGTGCCAGCAGTTCGCACCATAGATATGGGGGAGGGCCCCTCCAAGAGACCCGGTACTTC. Residues: CASSSHHRYGGGPLQETRYF.

J is TRBJ2-1 and V is TRBV7-9; D is possibly TRBD1 or TRBD2 (5 bases each). The V end was cut by 5 bases, the J end by 9 bases, with 14 bases between. This CDR3 is built from 13 residues. Germline loops: CDR1 SEHNR, CDR2 FQNEAQ (reference sequence). This CDR3 is CASSPAPGTEQFF. The CDR3 DNA reads TGTGCCAGCAGCCCCGCCCCGGGGACTGAGCAGTTCTTC.

Concerning this clonotype itself: One base away lies a much larger clone, so this may be a sequencing read error. The rearrangement links TRBV7-3 to TRBJ1-5; no reliable D call. The CDR3 is made up of 12 amino acids. CDR1 and CDR2 (germline): SGHTA, FQGTGA. DNA for the CDR3: TGTACCAGCAGCTCGGGAATGCAGCCCCAGCATTTT. This translates into CTSSSGMQPQHF.

This clonotype has a count of ten or more. CDR3 amino acids: CASSQARTGFYEQYF. The DNA for the CDR3 is TGCGCCAGCAGCCAGGCCCGGACAGGGTTCTACGAGCAGTACTTC. V gene TRBV4-3 combines with J gene TRBJ2-7; 8 nucleotides align to TRBD1. V shed 3 bases, J shed 3 bases, and the junction held 7 bases outside the gene matches. The CDR3 is made up of 15 amino acids. Germline lookup yields CDR1 LGHNA and CDR2 YSLEER.

This clonotype occurred many times. The rearrangement uses TRBV7-9 and TRBJ2-7; no definite D call. Germline CDR1 SEHNR, CDR2 FQNEAQ (reference sequence). The CDR3 runs 13 residues. Trimming left V 3 bases short and J 3 bases short, with 9 bases between. The CDR3 sequence is CASSFQTYYEQYF. The CDR3 nucleotides read TGTGCCAGCAGCTTTCAGACATACTACGAGCAGTACTTC.

As regards this clonotype: One end of the junction fails to match germline, which may point to a read error. The genes are TRBV2 and TRBJ2-5; TRBD2 might be the D (5 bases). CDR3 length equals 16 residues. The germline gives CDR1 SNHLY, CDR2 FYNNEI. The CDR3 DNA reads as TGTGCCAGCCGTGAAGCGCTTCGAGGGTGGGGAGAGACCCAGTACTTC. Residues: CASREALRGWGETQYF.

Many counts were recorded for this clonotype. V usage is TRBV7-6 and J usage is TRBJ2-3; TRBD2 matches 14 bases. With 5 bases clipped from V and 1 base from J, the junction kept 8 bases outside the gene matches. Germline CDR1 SGHVS, CDR2 FNYEAQ. The CDR3 consists of 18 residues. CDR3 nucleotides: TGTGCCAGCAGCCCCGGACTAGCGGGGGGCCGCGGCACAGATACGCAGTATTTT. Encoded protein: CASSPGLAGGRGTDTQYF. The full variable domain, rest sourced from reference TRBV7-6 and TRBJ2-3, is GAGVSQSPRYKVTKRGQDVALRCDPISGHVSLYWYRQALGQGPEFLTYFNYEAQQDKSGLPNDRFSAERPEGSISTLTIQRTEQRDSAMYRCASSPGLAGGRGTDTQYFGPGTRLTVL.

This clonotype appeared a few times. This sequence joins TRBV6-5 and TRBJ1-3, with 7 bases fitting TRBD1. Per germline, CDR1 MNHEY and CDR2 SVGAGI. The CDR3 has 18 amino acids. V shed 2 bases and J 0 bases; nucleotides not matched to a gene: 10. This CDR3 reads CASSYGQGDLFSGNTIYF. The CDR3 DNA reads as TGTGCCAGCAGTTACGGGCAGGGGGATCTTTTCTCTGGAAACACCATATATTTT.

This clonotype was picked up many times. The chain carries TRBV7-6 and TRBJ2-1; D remains ambiguous. From germline, CDR1 is SGHVS and CDR2 FNYEAQ. The CDR3 is made up of 15 amino acids. The V gene lost 0 bases and the J gene lost 9 bases, with 15 bases spanning the gap. CDR3 nucleotides: TGTGCCAGCAGCTTAGCCCTCCAAGGTACGGGTGAGCAGTTCTTC. Its translation: CASSLALQGTGEQFF.

This clonotype showed up many times. The chain carries TRBV27 and TRBJ2-5; D is possibly TRBD1 or TRBD2 (5 bases each). Trimming removed 1 base at V and 3 bases at J, with 9 bases between. The germline V gene has CDR1 MNHEY and CDR2 SMNVEV (reference sequence). The CDR3 runs to 14 residues. Here the CDR3 DNA reads TGTGCCAGCAGTTTATTTGGGGGAGAAGAGACCCAGTACTTC. This codes for CASSLFGGEETQYF.

This clonotype was counted between two and nine times. V usage is TRBV10-3 and J usage is TRBJ1-1; possible D gene TRBD1, 5 bases. The CDR3 is 13 amino acids. The V end lost 11 bases, the J end lost 3 bases, and 16 bases lay between the germline ends. CDR1 is ENHRY, CDR2 SYGVKD, per germline. CDR3 protein: CAVEERQYTEAFF. The DNA for the CDR3 is TGTGCCGTAGAGGAGCGACAGTACACTGAAGCTTTCTTT.

The chain's CDR3 is CASSPGLADSDTQYF. CDR3 nucleotide sequence: TGTGCCAGCAGCCCGGGACTAGCGGACTCAGATACGCAGTATTTT. The chain couples TRBV11-2 to TRBJ2-3; 11 bases agree with TRBD2. The CDR3 contains 15 residues. Germline V CDR1 and CDR2: SGHAT, FQNNGV. V dropped 5 bases and J dropped 4; count of bases not matched to a gene: 5.

Comment on this clonotype: The junction departs from germline at one end; a sequencing error may be responsible. This rearrangement joins TRBV7-9 to TRBJ2-7; no clear D. The CDR3 runs 12 residues. The germline CDR1 and CDR2 sequences are SEHNR and FQNEAQ (reference sequence). CDR3 in amino acids: CASSLVSYVQYF. The CDR3 DNA reads as TGTGCCAGCAGCTTGGTTTCCTACGTGCAGTACTTC.

This clonotype was observed many times. V and J are TRBV29-1 and TRBJ2-5; 12 nucleotides align to TRBD2. CDR3 size: 15 residues. Germline V lookup: CDR1 SQVTM, CDR2 ANQGSEA. The J segment lost 2 bases and the V segment lost 3 bases, leaving 4 bases of the junction unmatched. The CDR3 nucleotides read TGCAGCGTTGATACTAGCGGGAGGAGGCAAGAGACCCAGTACTTC. Protein: CSVDTSGRRQETQYF.

Only a few counts were recorded for this clonotype. The chain links TRBV28 to TRBJ2-3; possibly TRBD2 for D (5 bases). Germline V gene data show CDR1 as MDHEN and CDR2 as SYDVKM. The CDR3 covers 16 residues. V dropped 2 bases and J dropped 5 bases, with 17 bases sitting between them. The CDR3 spells CASSLTRGQPIDTQYF. The DNA of the CDR3 is TGTGCCAGCAGTTTAACTAGAGGCCAACCGATAGATACGCAGTATTTT.

This clonotype was seen at least ten times. The J gene is TRBJ2-2, the V gene TRBV11-2, with 7 bases identical to TRBD1. Germline trimming cut 1 base from V and 1 base from J; bases unmatched to any gene: 6. This CDR3 has 17 amino acids. CDR1 and CDR2 from the germline V gene are SGHAT and FQNNGV. The CDR3 sequence is CASSLAFGTENTGELFF. The CDR3 DNA reads as TGTGCCAGCAGCTTAGCGTTCGGGACAGAGAACACCGGGGAGCTGTTTTTT.

The CDR3 region is CASSLVGQGLSYEQYF. The DNA for the CDR3 is TGTGCCAGCAGCTTAGTTGGACAGGGGTTATCCTACGAGCAGTACTTC. This chain uses TRBV7-9 with TRBJ2-7, with TRBD1 matching 9 bases. The junction had 5 bases not matched to a gene; V was cut back by 1 base and J by 1 base. Germline CDR1 is SEHNR and CDR2 is FQNEAQ (reference sequence). This CDR3 spans 16 amino acids. Variable domain in full (rest from reference TRBV7-9 and TRBJ2-7): DTGVSQNPRHKITKRGQNVTFRCDPISEHNRLYWYRQTLGQGPEFLTYFQNEAQLEKSRLLSDRFSAERPKGSFSTLEIQRTEQGDSAMYLCASSLVGQGLSYEQYFGPGTRLTVT.

The sample holds a few counts of this clonotype. This chain links TRBV4-3 with TRBJ2-6, with D possibly TRBD1 on 5 matching bases. This CDR3 is 20 amino acids long. Trimming removed 0 bases at V and 1 base at J, with 19 bases between. Germline V gene data show CDR1 as LGHNA and CDR2 as YSLEER. CDR3 protein: CASSQDFMNRYRSGANVLTF. CDR3 sequence (DNA): TGCGCCAGCAGCCAAGATTTTATGAACAGGTACCGATCTGGGGCCAACGTCCTGACTTTC.

This clonotype was detected ten times or more. This chain joins TRBV6-1 and TRBJ2-7; D not resolved. The CDR3 is made up of 14 amino acids. Germline V gene lookup returns CDR1 MNHNS and CDR2 SASEGT. The V end lost 7 bases, the J end lost 2 bases, and 15 bases lay between the germline ends. The CDR3, as DNA: TGTGCCAGCATTCAGCGTCTGGCCCCCTACGAGCAGTACTTC. Translation: CASIQRLAPYEQYF.

This clonotype was seen at least ten times. The rearrangement links TRBV7-9 to TRBJ2-5; TRBD2 is a possible D gene (7 bases). Trimming removed 5 bases from V and 2 bases from J, with 15 bases in between. CDR3 length equals 15 residues. CDR1 is SEHNR, CDR2 FQNEAQ, per germline (reference sequence). The CDR3 here is CASSPFGGTQETQYF. CDR3 bases: TGTGCCAGCAGCCCGTTCGGGGGGACACAAGAGACCCAGTACTTC.

This clonotype has a count of ten or more. The V call is TRBV2, the J call TRBJ2-3; 9 positions agree with TRBD2. Looked up from germline, CDR1 is SNHLY and CDR2 is FYNNEI. The V segment lost 3 bases and the J segment 6 bases; nucleotides outside the gene matches: 7. The CDR3 totals 15 residues. The CDR3 here is CASSDGRLAVDTQYF. The CDR3 DNA follows: TGTGCCAGCAGTGACGGTCGACTAGCGGTGGATACGCAGTATTTT.

This clonotype was recorded at least ten times. The V call is TRBV6-2 or TRBV6-3, the J call TRBJ2-7, with 10 bases that match TRBD1. Germline trimming cut 7 bases from V and 4 bases from J; bases unmatched to any gene: 10. This CDR3 is 15 amino acids long. CDR1 and CDR2 from the germline V gene are MNHEY and SVGEGT. CDR3: CASTNRVDRGYEQYF. The CDR3 region has the DNA TGTGCCAGCACCAACAGGGTGGACAGGGGGTACGAGCAGTACTTC.